The next 23 T cell receptor beta chains were all read from a single sample in a study of blood T cell repertoires in COVID-19. The assay was immunoSEQ multiplex PCR, and TCRdb's table has in-frame clones only and misses some. The sample consists of more than 300,000 clones, under 85% of them appearing once. The sample consisted of PBMCs or T cells enriched from blood (not recorded which). These receptors were obtained from a woman between 50 and 59 years old who had recovered from COVID-19.

The rearrangement links TRBV2 to TRBJ1-2; maybe TRBD1 (5 bases). The V end was cut by 5 bases, the J end by 5 bases, with 15 bases between. CDR1 and CDR2 from the germline V gene are SNHLY and FYNNEI. This CDR3 has 14 amino acids. CDR3 in amino acids: CASSLVRSGYGYTF. The CDR3 DNA follows: TGTGCCAGCAGTCTTGTCAGGTCAGGGTATGGCTACACCTTC.

This rearrangement joins TRBV19 to TRBJ1-1, with TRBD1 identical over 7 bases. The CDR3 has 16 amino acids. The germline V gene has CDR1 LNHDA and CDR2 SQIVND (reference sequence). After removal of 1 base from V and 4 bases from J, the junction contained 9 bases not matched to a gene. CDR3 loop: CASSIGVRQGSTEAFF. CDR3 DNA: TGTGCCAGTAGTATAGGGGTCCGACAGGGAAGCACTGAAGCTTTCTTT.

This clone showed up many times. The V gene is TRBV25-1, the J gene TRBJ2-1; 16 bases are a match to TRBD2. The germline CDR1 and CDR2 sequences are MGHDK and SYGVNS. The CDR3 loop spans 18 amino acids. The trim removed 8 bases at V and 3 bases at J, leaving 10 bases unmatched. This CDR3 reads CASRTGTSGRALYNEQFF. CDR3 coding DNA: TGTGCCAGCCGAACCGGGACTAGCGGGAGGGCCCTCTACAATGAGCAGTTCTTC.

V gene TRBV6-5 combines with J gene TRBJ2-5; D remains unclear. Germline assignment: CDR1 MNHEY and CDR2 SVGAGI. Trimming stripped 5 bases from V and 1 base from J, with 11 bases between. The CDR3 consists of 14 residues. The CDR3 DNA sequence: TGTGCCAGCAGTAGAGACACCGTCCAAGAGACCCAGTACTTC. Amino acids: CASSRDTVQETQYF.

Concerning this clone: A read error may account for a junction end that differs from germline. V is TRBV2 and J is TRBJ1-2; unclear D gene. CDR3 length: 11 residues. Germline V gene sequence: CDR1 SNHLY, CDR2 FYNNEI. CDR3 DNA sequence: TGCCTATACCAGGTCGGCTATGGCTACACCTTC. Translation gives CLYQVGYGYTF.

This CDR3 is CAWTNSGGGELFF. The CDR3 nucleotides read TGTGCCTGGACAAATAGCGGAGGCGGGGAGCTGTTTTTT. This rearrangement joins TRBV30 to TRBJ2-2; tentative D call: TRBD2 (6 bases). CDR3 length: 13 residues. CDR1 is GTSNPN, CDR2 SVGIG, per germline (reference sequence). V lost 4 bases, J lost 7 bases, and 13 bases lay in between.

This chain links TRBV19 with TRBJ1-2; D might be TRBD1 (6 bases). Trimming removed 0 bases from V and 5 bases from J, with 10 bases in between. The CDR3 sequence is 14 residues long. Germline V gene sequence: CDR1 LNHDA, CDR2 SQIVND (reference sequence). The CDR3 region has the DNA TGTGCCAGTAGTATAGAAAGCACAGGGTATGGCTACACCTTC. It yields the protein CASSIESTGYGYTF.

The rearrangement uses TRBV5-8 and TRBJ1-2; D might be TRBD1 (5 bases). V lost 4 bases to trimming and J lost 3 bases, with 16 bases between them. This CDR3 has 15 residues. Germline CDR1 SGHTS, CDR2 YDEGEE. DNA for the CDR3: TGTGCCAGCAGCCTACCCGGGGGGGGTGACTATGGCTACACCTTC. Its translation: CASSLPGGGDYGYTF.

The chain couples TRBV5-5 to TRBJ2-7, with D tentatively TRBD1 (5 bases). This CDR3 region has 16 residues. The V gene's germline CDR1 is SGHKS and CDR2 YYEKEE (reference sequence). The V end was cut by 1 base, the J end by 0 bases, with 14 bases between. CDR3 region: CASSLIGALSSYEQYF. The CDR3 nucleotides are TGTGCCAGCAGCTTGATTGGGGCCCTCTCCTCCTACGAGCAGTACTTC.

The chain links TRBV5-1 to TRBJ1-3; no definite D call. CDR1 and CDR2 from the germline V gene are SGHRS and YFSETQ. This CDR3 has 15 amino acids. V was shortened by 6 bases and J by 0 bases, with 13 bases between the two germline ends. The chain's CDR3 is CASTTEPNSGNTIYF. CDR3 nucleotides: TGCGCCAGCACTACAGAGCCCAACTCTGGAAACACCATATATTTT.

CDR3 bases: TGTGCCAGCAGCTCACAGGGTTCCTACAATGAGCAGTTCTTC. It yields the protein CASSSQGSYNEQFF. The chain uses TRBV7-9 and TRBJ2-1; D possibly corresponds to TRBD1 (6 bases). V was cut by 4 bases and J by 1 base, with 8 bases left in between. From germline, CDR1 is SEHNR and CDR2 FQNEAQ (reference sequence). There are 14 residues in the CDR3.

V usage is TRBV12-3 or TRBV12-4 and J usage is TRBJ1-1; no firm D call. CDR3 length equals 11 residues. V lost 8 bases and J 9 bases, leaving 13 bases between the germline ends. CDR3 in amino acids: CASVRRTQAFF. Written as DNA, the CDR3 is TGTGCCAGCGTGAGGCGAACTCAAGCTTTCTTT.

This clone was seen more than once but under ten times. This chain joins TRBV2 and TRBJ1-1, with TRBD1 as a possible D gene (6 bases). Trimming removed 6 bases from V and 5 bases from J, with 22 bases in between. The germline CDR1 and CDR2 sequences are SNHLY and FYNNEI. The CDR3 length is 16 residues. The CDR3 region is CASRGYRDSSLTEAFF. The CDR3 nucleotides read TGTGCCAGCAGAGGGTACAGGGATTCATCGTTAACTGAAGCTTTCTTT.

The J gene is TRBJ2-1, the V gene TRBV12-3 or TRBV12-4; D possibly corresponds to TRBD1 (6 bases). Trimming cost V 5 bases and J 6 bases, with 11 bases left between them. CDR3 size: 13 residues. DNA for the CDR3: TGTGCCAGCAGTCAAGCCAGGGGCAATGAGCAGTTCTTC. This translates into CASSQARGNEQFF.

The chain is built from TRBV2 and TRBJ1-4; D not certain. CDR3 size: 13 residues. Germline CDR1 SNHLY, CDR2 FYNNEI. Trimming cost V 5 bases and J 6 bases, with 10 bases left between them. The CDR3 spells CASSPGRDEKLFF. CDR3 DNA: TGTGCCAGCAGTCCGGGGAGGGATGAAAAACTGTTTTTT.

The gene calls are TRBV3-1 (or the pseudogene TRBV3-2) and TRBJ2-1; weak D call: TRBD1 (6 bases). Trimming left V 4 bases short and J 4 bases short, with 11 bases between. Germline V gene sequence: CDR1 LGHDT, CDR2 YNNKEL (reference sequence). The CDR3 extends over 14 amino acids. The CDR3 coding sequence is TGTGCCAGCAGCCCACACAGGGAGTACAATGAGCAGTTCTTC. Its translation: CASSPHREYNEQFF.

The gene calls are TRBV5-1 and TRBJ1-1, with D possibly TRBD1 on 6 matching bases. This CDR3 is built from 13 residues. Germline CDR1 reads SGHRS; CDR2 reads YFSETQ. Trimming pared 2 bases from V and 6 bases from J, leaving 11 bases between. CDR3: CASSFQGIAEAFF. Here the CDR3 DNA reads TGCGCCAGCAGCTTTCAGGGGATCGCTGAAGCTTTCTTT.

The chain uses TRBV3-1 (or the pseudogene TRBV3-2) and TRBJ2-3, with D possibly matching TRBD2 (6 bases). V was trimmed by 3 bases and J by 1 base, leaving 8 bases between them. This CDR3 is 14 amino acids long. Germline V gene data show CDR1 as LGHDT and CDR2 as YNNKEL (reference sequence). The CDR3 is CASSQGGRTDTQYF. In DNA, the CDR3 is TGTGCCAGCAGCCAGGGGGGTCGCACAGATACGCAGTATTTT.

This chain uses TRBV6-2 or TRBV6-3 with TRBJ1-2; D gene ambiguous. V was pared by 5 bases and J by 4 bases, with 11 bases between. The length of the CDR3 is 13 residues. Germline V CDR1 and CDR2: MNHEY, SVGEGT. In nucleotides, the CDR3 is TGTGCCAGCAGTGTAGAGGGATTCTATGGCTACACCTTC. It codes for CASSVEGFYGYTF.

The chain has TRBV4-1 and TRBJ1-1; 8 positions agree with TRBD1. The trim removed 1 base at V and 6 bases at J, leaving 10 bases unmatched. The CDR3 sequence is 16 residues long. Germline assignment: CDR1 MGHRA and CDR2 YSYEKL. CDR3 sequence: CASSQGLDREVAEAFF. For the CDR3, the DNA is TGCGCCAGCAGCCAAGGTTTGGACAGGGAGGTTGCTGAAGCTTTCTTT.

J is TRBJ2-5 and V is TRBV5-4; 9 bases map to TRBD2. With V trimmed by 0 bases and J by 4 bases, 1 base remained unmatched. The length of the CDR3 is 14 residues. CDR1 SGHNT and CDR2 YYREEE come from the germline V gene (reference sequence). CDR3 loop: CASSLGGGGETQYF. DNA for the CDR3: TGTGCCAGCAGCTTGGGCGGGGGGGGAGAGACCCAGTACTTC.

In this sample, this clone turned up a few times. This chain joins TRBV6-2 or TRBV6-3 and TRBJ2-7, with TRBD1 matching over 8 bases. The ends lost 4 bases at V and 5 bases at J; junction bases unmatched: 10. CDR1 and CDR2 from the germline V gene are MNHEY and SVGEGT. The CDR3 runs 15 residues. CDR3 region: CASSSAGTGLNEQYF. As DNA, the CDR3 is TGTGCCAGCAGTTCAGCCGGGACAGGTCTCAACGAGCAGTACTTC.

This chain connects TRBV5-6 to TRBJ2-3; D is perhaps TRBD2 (5 bases). Between the trimmed V and J ends, which lost 3 bases and 3 bases, there was a span of 14 bases. The CDR3 length is 15 residues. In germline, CDR1 is SGHDT, CDR2 YYEEEE. CDR3 region: CASSYDPRGTDTQYF. CDR3 sequence (DNA): TGTGCCAGCAGCTACGACCCACGGGGTACAGATACGCAGTATTTT.